This T cell receptor (beta chain) appears in the sequencing data of a study of shared clonotypes between healthy human individuals. CD4+ cell separation produced CD45RA+ naive and CD45RA-negative memory subsets. General study findings and limits: As a rule, naive subsets had a larger estimated richness than memory subsets. Some naive CD4 clonotypes, 4% to 6%, turned up in common across a handful of donors. All-four-donor shared clonotypes had higher generation probabilities than non-shared clonotypes did.

The junction had 5 bases not matched to a gene; V was cut back by 4 bases and J by 0 bases. The CDR3 consists of 16 residues. Germline V gene sequence: CDR1 LGHNA, CDR2 YNFKEQ. Remarks on this clone: The antigen remains unidentified.

Assay used: immunoSEQ multiplex PCR; TCRdb lists only in-frame clones, some missing. The profile shows roughly 1,100,000 clones, approximately 76% of them singletons. The TCR comes from a man younger than 35 in good health. The sequenced sample consisted of memory CD4+ T cells sorted from blood. The subset is: CD45RA-negative fraction. This chain uses TRBV4-2 with TRBJ2-7, with 11 bases matching TRBD2. The CDR3 nucleotides are TGTGCCAGCAGCCGGGGACTAGCGGACCTCTCCTACGAGCAGTACTTC. It is translated as CASSRGLADLSYEQYF.